This T cell receptor beta chain comes out of a study of cytomegalovirus exposure and HLA in healthy donors. The V gene end was trimmed by 3 bases and the J gene end by 4 bases; junction bases not matched to a gene: 12. Germline assignment: CDR1 GTSNPN and CDR2 SVGIG (reference sequence). This CDR3 contains 16 residues. This PCR relied on a set of 60 Vbeta primers and 13 Jbeta primers. Produced via immunoSEQ multiplex PCR; TCRdb's table is partial and in-frame only. The data hold about 160,000 clones, with nearly 80% observed a single time. This clone was picked up one time. The sequenced material came from PBMCs. This sequence originates from a man between 18 and 29 years old in good health and CMV-seropositive. This chain links TRBV30 with TRBJ1-3; 7 bases align to TRBD1. For the CDR3, the DNA is TGTGCCTGGAGCTACTTCGGGACAGCCTCAGGAAACACCATATATTTT. Protein: CAWSYFGTASGNTIYF.